This T cell receptor beta chain was found in a study of cytomegalovirus exposure and HLA in healthy donors. Study-level results: The authors later linked a missense DCLRE1C variant to TCR beta V- and J-gene trimming.

The CDR3 is 14 amino acids. Deletions cut 3 bases from V and 3 bases from J, with 12 bases between. The germline gives CDR1 MGHRA, CDR2 YSYEKL. As regards this clone: Antigen unknown.

The PCR made use of 60 Vbeta and 13 Jbeta primers. Repertoires were generated with immunoSEQ multiplex PCR, while TCRdb's copy carries only in-frame clones and drops some. The table lists 80,000 to 95,000 clones, roughly two thirds of them singletons. The receptor was derived from a woman aged 25 to 39 in good health and CMV-seronegative. The chain uses TRBV4-1 and TRBJ2-7; tentative D call: TRBD2 (5 bases). Sequencing used PBMCs. CDR3: CASSQDWQNYEQYF. CDR3 nucleotides: TGCGCCAGCAGCCAGGACTGGCAAAACTACGAGCAGTACTTC.